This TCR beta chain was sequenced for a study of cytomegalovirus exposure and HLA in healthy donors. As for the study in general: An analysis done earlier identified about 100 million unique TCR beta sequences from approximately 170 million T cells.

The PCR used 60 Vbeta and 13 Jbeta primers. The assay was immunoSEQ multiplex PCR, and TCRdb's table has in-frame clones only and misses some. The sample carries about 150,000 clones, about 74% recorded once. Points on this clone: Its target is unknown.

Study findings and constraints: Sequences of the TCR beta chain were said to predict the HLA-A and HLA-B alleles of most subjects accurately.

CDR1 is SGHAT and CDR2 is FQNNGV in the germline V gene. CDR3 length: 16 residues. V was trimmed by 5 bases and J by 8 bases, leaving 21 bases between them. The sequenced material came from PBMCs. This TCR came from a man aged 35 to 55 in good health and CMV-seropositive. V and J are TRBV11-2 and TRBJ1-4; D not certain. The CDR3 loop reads CASSPLLQGSGEKLFF. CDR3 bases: TGTGCCAGCAGCCCCCTACTACAAGGCTCGGGAGAAAAACTGTTTTTT.